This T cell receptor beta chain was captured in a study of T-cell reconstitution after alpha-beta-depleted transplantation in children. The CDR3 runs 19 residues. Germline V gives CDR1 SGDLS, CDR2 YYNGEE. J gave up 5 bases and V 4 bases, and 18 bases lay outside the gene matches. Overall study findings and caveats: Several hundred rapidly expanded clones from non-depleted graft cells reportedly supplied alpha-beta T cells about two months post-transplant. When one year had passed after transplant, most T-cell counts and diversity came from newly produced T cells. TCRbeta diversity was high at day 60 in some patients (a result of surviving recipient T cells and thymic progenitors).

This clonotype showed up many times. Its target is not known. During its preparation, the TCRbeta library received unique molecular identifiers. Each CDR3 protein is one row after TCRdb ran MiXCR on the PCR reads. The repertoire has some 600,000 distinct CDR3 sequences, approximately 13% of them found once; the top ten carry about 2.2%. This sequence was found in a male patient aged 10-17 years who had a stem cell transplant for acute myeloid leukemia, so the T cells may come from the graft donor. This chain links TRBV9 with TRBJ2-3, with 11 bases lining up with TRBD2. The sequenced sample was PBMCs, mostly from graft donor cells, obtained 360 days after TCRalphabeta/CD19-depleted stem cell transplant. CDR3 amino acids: CASSSRTPIAGGPLDTQYF. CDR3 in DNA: TGTGCCAGCAGCTCACGAACCCCTATAGCGGGAGGGCCGTTAGATACGCAGTATTTT.